This T cell receptor (beta chain) was captured by sequencing in a study of early T cells in non-severe SARS-CoV-2 infection. Study details: Sequencing targeted bulk RNA from unsorted whole blood, leaving chains unpaired. Study-wide findings and caveats: Comparison of clonotypes with VDJdb favored anti-spike CD8 responses while missing private and CD4 specificities.

cDNA molecules, individually, were tagged with unique molecular identifiers. TCRdb used MiXCR to reprocess the 5' RACE reads, holding one entry per CDR3 protein. The sample contains around 60,000 distinct CDR3 sequences, roughly 18% of which appear only once. This clonotype was seen repeatedly, ten times or more. The antigen is not known. The material was whole blood, obtained at baseline. The receptor's source is an adult who was a healthcare worker with PCR-confirmed SARS-CoV-2 infection or an uninfected control (not recorded which).

This CDR3 is CASSLSGRRDTQYF. The CDR3 DNA reads as TGTGCCAGCAGTTTATCAGGTCGTCGAGATACGCAGTATTTT. The chain has TRBV28 and TRBJ2-3, with D unresolved. This CDR3 comprises 14 residues. V was trimmed by 1 base and J by 5 bases, leaving 10 bases between them. Germline V gene sequence: CDR1 MDHEN, CDR2 SYDVKM. Supplemented by reference TRBV28 and TRBJ2-3, the full variable domain reads DVKVTQSSRYLVKRTGEKVFLECVQDMDHENMFWYRQDPGLGLRLIYFSYDVKMKEKGDIPEGYSVSREKKERFSLILESASTNQTSMYLCASSLSGRRDTQYFGPGTRLTVL.